The entry below gives a single T cell receptor (beta chain) sequence along with its context. The antigen remains undetermined. The data are from a study of cytomegalovirus exposure and HLA in healthy donors. Study-wide results and limits: Previous analysis showed most TCR beta V segments were productive about 90% or about 30% of the time.

Primers included in the PCR were 60 Vbeta and 13 Jbeta primers. Sequenced by immunoSEQ multiplex PCR; TCRdb stores in-frame clones only, minus some. The sample carries 120,000 or so clones, over 60% recorded once. V shed 3 bases and J 7 bases; nucleotides not matched to a gene: 11. CDR3 length: 16 residues. CDR1 SGHVS and CDR2 FQNEAQ come from the germline V gene. The rearrangement links TRBV7-8 to TRBJ2-7; 11 nucleotides align to TRBD2. The sequence was collected from a woman between 55 and 75 years old in good health and CMV-seropositive. Sequencing used PBMCs. CDR3: CASSFHSGRDPGEQYF. DNA for the CDR3: TGTGCCAGCAGCTTTCATAGCGGGAGGGACCCGGGTGAGCAGTACTTC.